Below, 20 T cell receptor beta chains from the same sample are listed, as sequenced in a study of CD4 and CD8 cells across lung adenocarcinoma regions. One entry per CDR3 protein results from TCRdb running MiXCR on the PCR reads. This table has more than 6,000 distinct CDR3 sequences, around 51% appearing once. The sample consisted of CD8+ T cells from the center of a lung tumor. The receptor source for this set is a male donor with lung adenocarcinoma. The CD4 and CD8 labels of this study may be unreliable.

Concerning this clonotype: At one end the junction does not follow the germline gene, possibly because of a read error. The V gene is TRBV10-3, the J gene TRBJ2-5, with D maybe TRBD1 (6 bases). This CDR3 has 15 amino acids. Germline V lookup: CDR1 ENHRY, CDR2 SYGVKD. CDR3 sequence: CAGGIGGRETETQYF. The CDR3, as DNA: TGTGCCGGGGGAATTGGGGGCCGCGAGACAGAGACCCAGTACTTT.

V usage is TRBV27 and J usage is TRBJ1-6; TRBD1 agrees at 9 bases. Trimming took 6 bases from V and 9 from J; bases not matched to a gene: 12. Germline V gene data show CDR1 as MNHEY and CDR2 as SMNVEV (reference sequence). The CDR3 sequence is 16 residues long. The CDR3 DNA sequence: TGTGCCAGCAGCCTAGATGTGGGACAGGGCGGTTCACCCCTCCACTTT. Translating gives CASSLDVGQGGSPLHF.

The J gene is TRBJ2-1, the V gene TRBV6-1; D unresolved. The CDR3 has 12 residues. Germline lookup yields CDR1 MNHNS and CDR2 SASEGT. The germline V and J ends were trimmed by 4 bases and 8 bases, with 9 bases remaining between them. CDR3 protein: CASSVHGDEQFF. For the CDR3, the DNA is TGTGCCAGCAGTGTCCATGGGGATGAGCAGTTCTTC.

Turning to this clonotype: One end of the junction varies from germline; a read error may be responsible. The CDR3: CASTVLAGGTGTQFF. Here the CDR3 DNA reads TGTGCCAGCACCGTCCTAGCTGGGGGCACCGGGACGCAGTTTTTT. This chain joins TRBV6-1 and TRBJ2-3; tentative D call: TRBD1 (6 bases). The germline CDR1 and CDR2 sequences are MNHNS and SASEGT. The CDR3 consists of 15 residues.

The J gene is TRBJ2-1, the V gene TRBV27, with D tentatively TRBD2 (5 bases). The CDR3 has 15 amino acids. The V gene's germline CDR1 is MNHEY and CDR2 SMNVEV (reference sequence). The V and J ends lost 5 bases and 0 bases respectively, with 11 bases between them. DNA of the CDR3: TGTGCCAGCAGTCCAAGCGGAAGCTCCTACAATGAGCAGTTCTTC. Protein: CASSPSGSSYNEQFF.

In the case of this clonotype: The junction shows a germline mismatch at one end, possibly a read error. The V gene is TRBV6-1, the J gene TRBJ2-1; D is unclear. The CDR3 consists of 16 residues. Germline V lookup: CDR1 MNHNS, CDR2 SASEGT. The CDR3 loop reads CASSEPATVSSNKQFF. CDR3 bases: TGTGCCAGCAGTGAGCCAGCGACTGTATCCTCCAATAAGCAGTTCTTT.

Comments on this clonotype: An end of the junction differs from the germline gene, which may be a read error. The CDR3 here is CASSWGLAGRDADTQYF. In nucleotides, the CDR3 is TGTGCCAGCAGTTGGGGACTGGCGGGACGGGACGCAGATACCCAGTATTTC. J is TRBJ2-5 and V is TRBV6-8, with TRBD2 as a possible D gene (6 bases). In germline, CDR1 is MNHGY, CDR2 SAAAGT. The CDR3 sequence is 17 residues long.

The chain links TRBV12-3 or TRBV12-4 to TRBJ1-2, with no clear D. This CDR3 is built from 13 residues. The V end lost 6 bases, the J end lost 2 bases, and 10 bases lay between the germline ends. The CDR3 DNA is TGTGCCAGCAGCCCCGTAGGGAACTATGGCTACACCTTC. This gives the protein CASSPVGNYGYTF.

By its share, this clonotype is hyperexpanded. The V call is TRBV6-1, the J call TRBJ2-1; TRBD2 aligns across 10 bases. Germline loops: CDR1 MNHNS, CDR2 SASEGT. The CDR3 is made up of 17 amino acids. J lost 4 bases, V lost 6 bases, and 12 bases had no gene match. The CDR3 nucleotides are TGTGCCAGCAGACAAGGGCTAGCGGGAGCTCGTTACAATGAGCAGTTCTTC. Encoded protein: CASRQGLAGARYNEQFF.

This clonotype occurred a few times. The chain links TRBV6-5 to TRBJ2-3; maybe TRBD1 (6 bases). The CDR3 consists of 14 residues. Looked up from germline, CDR1 is MNHEY and CDR2 is SVGAGI. Deletions cut 2 bases from V and 2 bases from J, with 8 bases between. The chain's CDR3 is CASSYGGLTDTQYF. The DNA for the CDR3 is TGTGCCAGCAGTTACGGGGGCCTCACAGATACGCAGTATTTT.

This clonotype is medium-sized. The V call is TRBV28, the J call TRBJ2-3; TRBD2 agrees at 7 bases. This CDR3 contains 15 residues. Trimming removed 6 bases from V and 2 bases from J; junction bases left unmatched: 8. Germline V lookup: CDR1 MDHEN, CDR2 SYDVKM. The CDR3 is CASSPPSGLTDTQYF. The CDR3 nucleotides are TGTGCCAGCAGCCCCCCTAGCGGACTCACAGATACGCAGTATTTT.

As regards this clonotype: The DNA is left out, because the CDR3 cannot be placed on it with certainty; the CDR3 is given as TCRdb lists it. The V and J genes are TRBV6-1 and TRBJ2-6; the table's D call, TRBD1, was not checked against the DNA. The CDR3 comprises 17 residues, both ends counted. The germline V gene encodes CDR1 MNHNS and CDR2 SASEGT. This CDR3 is CASTGIGVGSGANDLNF.

The chain couples TRBV14 to TRBJ2-1; TRBD2 matches at 8 bases. Germline lookup yields CDR1 SGHDN and CDR2 FVKESK. V trimming: 4 bases; J trimming: 7 bases; junction bases outside the gene matches: 12. The CDR3 is made up of 16 amino acids. The CDR3 DNA is TGTGCCAGCAGCCCACTCCGAGCGGGAGTTTTTAATGAGCAGTTCTTC. It translates to CASSPLRAGVFNEQFF.

The CDR3 DNA follows: TGTGCCAGCAGTTACCGGCGGGAGCGAGTCGAGCAGTACTTC. This codes for CASSYRRERVEQYF. The V call is TRBV6-5, the J call TRBJ2-5, with 7 bases aligning to TRBD2. The J call may be wrong; the DNA end is better matched by TRBJ2-7. The CDR3 covers 14 residues. Germline V gene data show CDR1 as MNHEY and CDR2 as SVGAGI.

The gene calls are TRBV6-5 and TRBJ2-3, with 8 bases matching TRBD2. The end of the DNA fits TRBJ2-1 better, so the J call may be wrong. Germline CDR1 is MNHEY and CDR2 is SVGAGI. This CDR3 contains 16 residues. CDR3 bases: TGTGCCAGCAGTTACGGGGGCGGGAGGACCTACAATGAGCAGTTCTTC. Protein: CASSYGGGRTYNEQFF.

V usage is TRBV27 and J usage is TRBJ2-1; D is undetermined. Germline V gives CDR1 MNHEY, CDR2 SMNVEV (reference sequence). Trimming removed 7 bases from V and 6 bases from J, with 22 bases in between. This CDR3 contains 16 residues. CDR3 coding DNA: TGTGCCAGCACTCAAGCCAGGTCCCCCTATAGCAATGAGCAGTTCTTC. It specifies CASTQARSPYSNEQFF.

In the case of this clonotype: An end of the junction differs from the germline gene, which may be a read error. The chain employs TRBV6-8 and TRBJ2-3, with 9 bases identical to TRBD2. CDR3 size: 17 residues. The germline CDR1 and CDR2 sequences are MNHGY and SAAAGT. CDR3: CASSYRLAERGAETQYF. In DNA, the CDR3 is TGTGCCAGCAGTTACCGACTAGCGGAACGGGGTGCAGAGACGCAGTACTTT.

V and J are TRBV4-1 and TRBJ1-2; no definite D call. This CDR3 region has 16 residues. The V end lost 0 bases, the J end lost 3 bases, and 14 bases lay between the germline ends. Germline CDR1 is MGHRA and CDR2 is YSYEKL. The CDR3 nucleotides read TGCGCCAGCAGCCAAGATCTGAGCGGTCTGGACTATGGCTACACCTTC. Translation gives CASSQDLSGLDYGYTF.

This clonotype is medium-sized by share. The V call is TRBV6-1, the J call TRBJ2-1; D may be TRBD1 (6 bases). Trimming removed 8 bases from V and 6 bases from J, with 17 bases in between. This CDR3 is 14 amino acids long. Per the germline V gene, CDR1 is MNHNS and CDR2 is SASEGT. CDR3 coding DNA: TGTGCCAGCTCTCAACAGGGTTTACGCAATGAGCAGTTCTTC. The encoded protein is CASSQQGLRNEQFF.

Remarks on this clonotype: Its ends do not fully match the called genes, so a read error is possible. This chain links TRBV12-3 or TRBV12-4 with TRBJ2-3; TRBD1 or TRBD2 may be the D gene (6 bases each). The CDR3 length is 17 residues. CDR3 amino acids: CASSVGAGGGSTDTQYF. CDR3 in DNA: TGTGCCAGCAGTGTGGGGGCTGGGGGAGGTAGCACAGATACGCAGTATTTC.